Listed below are T cell receptor beta chains from one sample, sequenced in a study of cytomegalovirus exposure and HLA in healthy donors. The repertoire was sequenced with immunoSEQ multiplex PCR; TCRdb's copy has only in-frame clones and lacks some. The table shows 150,000 to 200,000 clones, with roughly 70% occurring only once. Sequencing was carried out using PBMCs. Receptor source: a girl between 5 and 17 years old in good health and CMV-seronegative. Each CDR3 is given with its conserved first and last residue. The order of the fields is CDR3 length, D gene, V gene, J gene, clone size, CDR3 protein, CDR3 DNA. D genes are given only for firm matches. Size is stated for part of the rows, as once, few or many counts, or as a class when the clone is expanded.

cdr3_length: 13
d_call: .
v_call: TRBV5-1
j_call: TRBJ1-2
clone_size: once
cdr3_aa: CASSPLAYNGYTF
cdr3_nt: TGCGCCAGCAGCCCTCTAGCCTATAATGGCTACACCTTC

cdr3_length: 13
d_call: TRBD1
v_call: TRBV30
j_call: TRBJ2-7
clone_size: .
cdr3_aa: CAWSVARGHEQYF
cdr3_nt: TGTGCCTGGAGTGTAGCCAGGGGGCACGAGCAGTACTTC

cdr3_length: 13
d_call: .
v_call: TRBV6-1
j_call: TRBJ1-2
clone_size: .
cdr3_aa: CASSGQDIYGYTF
cdr3_nt: TGTGCCAGCAGTGGACAGGATATCTATGGCTACACCTTC

cdr3_length: 13
d_call: TRBD1
v_call: TRBV4-1
j_call: TRBJ1-2
clone_size: .
cdr3_aa: CASSQGTGLGYTF
cdr3_nt: TGCGCCAGCAGCCAAGGGACAGGGCTTGGCTACACCTTC

cdr3_length: 16
d_call: TRBD1
v_call: TRBV27
j_call: TRBJ1-2
clone_size: .
cdr3_aa: CASSLSGGQARYGYTF
cdr3_nt: TGTGCCAGCAGTTTATCGGGGGGACAGGCAAGATATGGCTACACCTTC

cdr3_length: 12
d_call: .
v_call: TRBV6-6
j_call: TRBJ1-2
clone_size: .
cdr3_aa: CASRDSNYGYTF
cdr3_nt: TGTGCCAGCAGGGACTCAAACTATGGCTACACCTTC

cdr3_length: 15
d_call: TRBD1
v_call: TRBV15
j_call: TRBJ1-5
clone_size: few
cdr3_aa: CATSKDRGWGQPQHF
cdr3_nt: TGTGCCACCAGCAAGGACAGGGGATGGGGTCAGCCCCAGCATTTT

cdr3_length: 14
d_call: TRBD1
v_call: TRBV11-1
j_call: TRBJ2-7
clone_size: .
cdr3_aa: CASSRGPSEYEQYF
cdr3_nt: TGTGCCAGCAGCAGGGGGCCGAGCGAGTACGAGCAGTACTTC

cdr3_length: 14
d_call: .
v_call: TRBV9
j_call: TRBJ2-7
clone_size: .
cdr3_aa: CASSEQGATYEQYF
cdr3_nt: TGTGCCAGCAGCGAACAGGGCGCTACCTACGAGCAGTACTTC

cdr3_length: 15
d_call: .
v_call: TRBV29-1
j_call: TRBJ2-2
clone_size: once
cdr3_aa: CSVYLVGRNTGELFF
cdr3_nt: TGCAGCGTTTACCTCGTGGGGAGGAACACCGGGGAGCTGTTTTTT

cdr3_length: 18
d_call: .
v_call: TRBV13
j_call: TRBJ1-2
clone_size: .
cdr3_aa: CASSLVGWGRPSDYGYTF
cdr3_nt: TGTGCCAGCAGCTTAGTTGGTTGGGGGCGACCTTCCGACTATGGCTACACCTTC

cdr3_length: 12
d_call: .
v_call: TRBV15
j_call: TRBJ2-1
clone_size: .
cdr3_aa: CATSRDRDEQFF
cdr3_nt: TGTGCCACCAGCAGAGATCGTGATGAGCAGTTCTTC

cdr3_length: 15
d_call: TRBD2
v_call: TRBV5-1
j_call: TRBJ2-3
clone_size: .
cdr3_aa: CASSPRAGGTDTQYF
cdr3_nt: TGCGCCAGCAGCCCCCGAGCGGGGGGCACAGATACGCAGTATTTT

cdr3_length: 14
d_call: .
v_call: TRBV11-2
j_call: TRBJ1-5
clone_size: .
cdr3_aa: CASSLDLPGQPQHF
cdr3_nt: TGTGCCAGCAGCTTAGATCTGCCGGGTCAGCCCCAGCATTTT

cdr3_length: 14
d_call: .
v_call: TRBV11-3
j_call: TRBJ1-1
clone_size: .
cdr3_aa: CASSLGPGVREAFF
cdr3_nt: TGTGCCAGCAGCTTAGGCCCCGGGGTGCGTGAAGCTTTCTTT

cdr3_length: 14
d_call: .
v_call: TRBV5-6
j_call: TRBJ1-5
clone_size: .
cdr3_aa: CASSLVVRNQPQHF
cdr3_nt: TGTGCCAGCAGCTTGGTAGTCCGCAATCAGCCCCAGCATTTT

cdr3_length: 15
d_call: .
v_call: TRBV7-3
j_call: TRBJ2-6
clone_size: .
cdr3_aa: CASSHDSSGANVLTF
cdr3_nt: TGTGCCAGCAGCCACGATAGCTCTGGGGCCAACGTCCTGACTTTC

cdr3_length: 13
d_call: .
v_call: TRBV7-3
j_call: TRBJ2-1
clone_size: .
cdr3_aa: CASSLTFNNEQFF
cdr3_nt: TGTGCCAGCAGCTTAACATTCAACAATGAGCAGTTCTTC

cdr3_length: 14
d_call: .
v_call: TRBV2
j_call: TRBJ2-4
clone_size: .
cdr3_aa: CASSESRGDSIQYF
cdr3_nt: TGTGCCAGCAGTGAGTCCAGGGGCGATAGCATTCAGTACTTC

cdr3_length: 16
d_call: TRBD2
v_call: TRBV5-1
j_call: TRBJ2-5
clone_size: once
cdr3_aa: CASSSTGVWGGETQYF
cdr3_nt: TGCGCCAGCAGTTCCACCGGAGTTTGGGGAGGGGAGACCCAGTACTTC

cdr3_length: 15
d_call: TRBD2
v_call: TRBV6-1
j_call: TRBJ2-2
clone_size: once
cdr3_aa: CASTSSGGNTGELFF
cdr3_nt: TGTGCCAGCACCAGCAGCGGGGGCAACACCGGGGAGCTGTTTTTT

cdr3_length: 16
d_call: .
v_call: TRBV6-6
j_call: TRBJ1-3
clone_size: .
cdr3_aa: CASRDIRGSSGNTIYF
cdr3_nt: TGTGCCAGCAGAGATATAAGAGGATCCTCTGGAAACACCATATATTTT

cdr3_length: 17
d_call: TRBD2
v_call: TRBV4-2
j_call: TRBJ2-1
clone_size: .
cdr3_aa: CASSQNPWGLVHNEQFF
cdr3_nt: TGTGCCAGCAGCCAAAACCCATGGGGACTAGTCCACAATGAGCAGTTCTTC

cdr3_length: 15
d_call: .
v_call: TRBV28
j_call: TRBJ1-6
clone_size: .
cdr3_aa: CASSPTSGGRSPLHF
cdr3_nt: TGTGCCAGCAGTCCGACCTCGGGAGGCCGGTCACCCCTCCACTTT

cdr3_length: 16
d_call: TRBD2
v_call: TRBV4-1
j_call: TRBJ2-5
clone_size: .
cdr3_aa: CASSHRLAGYQETQYF
cdr3_nt: TGCGCCAGCAGCCACCGACTAGCGGGCTACCAAGAGACCCAGTACTTC

cdr3_length: 15
d_call: TRBD1
v_call: TRBV6-5
j_call: TRBJ1-6
clone_size: .
cdr3_aa: CASSLGGTGRSPLHF
cdr3_nt: TGTGCCAGCAGTCTGGGAGGGACAGGGAGGTCACCCCTCCACTTT

cdr3_length: 19
d_call: TRBD2
v_call: TRBV5-1
j_call: TRBJ2-3
clone_size: .
cdr3_aa: CASSLVTGTSGGMADTQYF
cdr3_nt: TGCGCCAGCAGCTTGGTGACCGGGACTAGCGGGGGAATGGCAGATACGCAGTATTTT

cdr3_length: 16
d_call: .
v_call: TRBV5-1
j_call: TRBJ2-6
clone_size: .
cdr3_aa: CASSPDGQPGANVLTF
cdr3_nt: TGCGCCAGCAGCCCCGACGGACAGCCTGGGGCCAACGTCCTGACTTTC

cdr3_length: 14
d_call: TRBD1
v_call: TRBV6-6
j_call: TRBJ2-3
clone_size: few
cdr3_aa: CASSYLTGGKGQYF
cdr3_nt: TGTGCCAGCAGTTATCTGACAGGGGGCAAGGGACAGTATTTT

cdr3_length: 12
d_call: .
v_call: TRBV9
j_call: TRBJ2-1
clone_size: .
cdr3_aa: CASSISGNEQFF
cdr3_nt: TGTGCCAGCAGCATCTCGGGGAATGAGCAGTTCTTC

cdr3_length: 13
d_call: .
v_call: TRBV10-1
j_call: TRBJ2-1
clone_size: few
cdr3_aa: CASSEGQYNEQFF
cdr3_nt: TGCGCCAGCAGTGAAGGACAGTACAATGAGCAGTTCTTC

cdr3_length: 15
d_call: TRBD2
v_call: TRBV5-5
j_call: TRBJ2-7
clone_size: .
cdr3_aa: CASSSGTSGGNEQYF
cdr3_nt: TGTGCCAGCAGCTCAGGGACTAGCGGGGGGAACGAGCAGTACTTC

cdr3_length: 13
d_call: TRBD1
v_call: TRBV9
j_call: TRBJ1-2
clone_size: few
cdr3_aa: CASTGVANYGYTF
cdr3_nt: TGTGCCAGTACAGGGGTAGCTAACTATGGCTACACCTTC

cdr3_length: 13
d_call: .
v_call: TRBV19
j_call: TRBJ1-6
clone_size: .
cdr3_aa: CASTRLGNSPLHF
cdr3_nt: TGTGCCAGTACCCGACTCGGAAATTCACCCCTCCACTTT

cdr3_length: 12
d_call: .
v_call: TRBV21-1
j_call: TRBJ2-7
clone_size: few
cdr3_aa: CASPRRSHEQYF
cdr3_nt: TGTGCCAGCCCCCGGCGGTCCCACGAGCAGTACTTC

cdr3_length: 15
d_call: TRBD1
v_call: TRBV2
j_call: TRBJ1-2
clone_size: .
cdr3_aa: CASSVRTGGNYGYTF
cdr3_nt: TGTGCCAGCAGTGTAAGGACAGGGGGAAACTATGGCTACACCTTC

cdr3_length: 14
d_call: .
v_call: TRBV6-4
j_call: TRBJ1-1
clone_size: .
cdr3_aa: CASSDSAENTEAFF
cdr3_nt: TGTGCCAGCAGTGATTCCGCGGAGAACACTGAAGCTTTCTTT

cdr3_length: 18
d_call: .
v_call: TRBV5-4
j_call: TRBJ2-6
clone_size: .
cdr3_aa: CASSLAGVAKSGANVLTF
cdr3_nt: TGTGCCAGCAGCTTGGCGGGGGTGGCTAAGTCTGGGGCCAACGTCCTGACTTTC

cdr3_length: 16
d_call: TRBD1
v_call: TRBV7-3
j_call: TRBJ2-2
clone_size: few
cdr3_aa: CASSRGPGTGFGELFF
cdr3_nt: TGTGCCAGCAGCCGGGGTCCCGGGACAGGGTTCGGGGAGCTGTTTTTT

cdr3_length: 13
d_call: .
v_call: TRBV7-3
j_call: TRBJ2-5
clone_size: once
cdr3_aa: CASSLGIHETQYF
cdr3_nt: TGTGCCAGCAGCTTAGGCATTCATGAGACCCAGTACTTC

cdr3_length: 16
d_call: TRBD2
v_call: TRBV5-4
j_call: TRBJ2-3
clone_size: .
cdr3_aa: CASSSPSGGFTDTQYF
cdr3_nt: TGTGCCAGCAGCTCCCCCAGCGGGGGCTTCACAGATACGCAGTATTTT

cdr3_length: 15
d_call: .
v_call: TRBV9
j_call: TRBJ1-1
clone_size: once
cdr3_aa: CASSVEGGHYTEAFF
cdr3_nt: TGTGCCAGCAGCGTAGAAGGCGGACACTACACTGAAGCTTTCTTT